Here is one TCR beta chain with its context. The antigen is not known. This specimen belongs to a study of radiation and T cells in renal cell carcinoma. Study at large: Nephrectomy followed 15 Gy stereotactic body radiation by 4 weeks. Study-level results: Top tumor clonotypes rose in blood 2 weeks post-radiation, then contracted.

The J segment lost 9 bases and the V segment lost 4 bases, leaving 16 bases of the junction unmatched. The CDR3 contains 16 residues. CDR1 is SGHNT, CDR2 YYREEE, per germline (reference sequence). Profiling relied on immunoSEQ multiplex PCR, and the TCRdb table lists in-frame clones only, not all of them. The repertoire holds more than 75,000 clones, with 82% as singletons. Noted time point: baseline pretreatment blood. Treatment reported: 15 Gy SBRT to primary tumor, nephrectomy 4 weeks later. This sequence was found in a man aged 55-75 years with renal cell carcinoma. Specimen: blood, collected from a patient whose treatment included radiotherapy and nephrectomy. The V gene is TRBV5-4, the J gene TRBJ2-4, with 7 bases aligning to TRBD2. The CDR3: CASSPGDMGGESIQYF. The CDR3 DNA sequence: TGTGCCAGCAGCCCCGGCGATATGGGGGGGGAGAGCATTCAGTACTTC.